The clone carrying this T cell receptor beta chain was detected ten times or more. The antigen is unknown. Only in-frame clones appear in the TCRdb table, and some are missing; sequencing was by immunoSEQ multiplex PCR. This sample comprises 25,000 to 35,000 clones, none seen once only. The data are from a study of T cells after posttransplantation cyclophosphamide. General study points: After PTCy, TRB diversity resembled that of CNI/methotrexate controls. Donor-recipient repertoire similarity was low at 1-2 months, rising over year one.

Germline CDR1 SGHDN, CDR2 FVKESK. The CDR3 sequence is 19 residues long. V gave up 0 bases and J gave up 5 bases, with 26 bases separating them. The sample consisted of PBMCs. The chain links TRBV14 to TRBJ2-7; possibly TRBD1 for D (5 bases). The clonotype originates from a woman aged 55-69 years in good health, CMV-negative, and a related stem cell transplant donor. CDR3 in amino acids: CASSQDLAAAGKGVHEQYF. CDR3 coding DNA: TGTGCCAGCAGCCAAGATCTTGCCGCAGCAGGGAAAGGGGTCCACGAGCAGTACTTC.